This T cell receptor (beta chain) was sequenced during a study of T cells in Graves' hyperthyroidism and ophthalmopathy. RNA transcripts served as the template for amplifying TCR beta CDR3 regions. Primed by the HTBI set, a first-round RT-PCR was run on the TCR CDR3. TCRdb analysed the multiplex PCR reads with MiXCR anew, one entry per CDR3 protein. The sample has a few hundred thousand distinct CDR3 sequences; over 15% are singletons. There are many counts of this clonotype. What it binds is unknown. Subjects aged 18 to 65 presented with newly diagnosed hyperthyroidism of less than 2 months' duration. PBMCs stemmed from 8.5 to 10 ml fresh peripheral blood. Study-wide points: Blood samples included most of the expanded thyroid clonotypes exceeding 0.001.

Input material: blood. The TCR was taken from a young woman with Graves' hyperthyroidism.

The CDR3 DNA reads TGTGCCAGCAGTGATGAGTTGAACACTGAAGCTTTCTTT. The encoded protein is CASSDELNTEAFF. The gene calls are TRBV6-1 and TRBJ1-1; no definite D call. This CDR3 comprises 13 residues. The germline V gene encodes CDR1 MNHNS and CDR2 SASEGT. The germline V and J ends were trimmed by 3 bases and 0 bases, with 5 bases remaining between them.